This paragraph covers one T cell receptor (beta chain) sequence. The source of the sample is a study of T cells expressing NK-cell markers. For the study at large: The authors derived TCR beta repertoires from sorted CD3+CD56+NKG2C+, CD3+CD56+NKG2C- and CD3+CD56-NKG2C+ T cells. The sequencing cohort of eight donors included seven HCMV-seropositive individuals and one seronegative individual.

In generating TCR beta cDNA, 5'RACE template switching with UMIs was used. Using the 5' RACE reads, TCRdb records one entry per CDR3 protein without DNA. The sample table sets out about 300,000 distinct CDR3 sequences. CDR3 length equals 15 residues. Sequences were obtained from blood T cells: a sorted CD56 or NKG2C T cell subset, CD4+ or CD8+ T cells, or bulk PBMC T cells (not recorded which). The sequence derives from a woman between 18 and 69 years old in good health. The rearrangement links TRBV12-3 or TRBV12-4 to TRBJ1-5. This CDR3 reads CASTTSRQGDQPQHF.